Listed here is a single T cell receptor beta chain. CDR3 length equals 17 residues. V lost 4 bases, J lost 1 base, and 19 bases lay in between. Per the germline V gene, CDR1 is SGHTA and CDR2 is FQGNSA. Here immunoSEQ multiplex PCR was the method, and the copy in TCRdb shows in-frame clones only, minus some. The sample lists 100,000 or so clones; 91% were seen once. The data were obtained in a study of T cell changes during pregnancy in multiple sclerosis. This material consisted of peripheral blood, taken in the second trimester of pregnancy. The source of this sequence is a female donor with multiple sclerosis, enrolled in a pregnancy study. The genes are TRBV7-2 and TRBJ1-2; weak D call: TRBD1 (5 bases). The CDR3 loop is CASSSPGRTIYNYGYTF. CDR3 coding DNA: TGTGCCAGCAGCTCACCGGGACGGACTATCTATAACTATGGCTACACCTTC.